These 9 T cell receptor beta chains share one sample of origin, sequenced in a study of shared clonotypes between healthy human individuals. In the naive CD8 group, cells lacked CD45RO and were positively selected for CCR7, so terminally differentiated effector memory CD45RA+ cells were left out. The data were produced by immunoSEQ multiplex PCR, yet TCRdb's version contains in-frame clones alone and is incomplete. The data show about 820,000 clones, almost 95% seen once. Sample: naive CD8+ T cells sorted from blood. The source is a young man in good health.

This chain connects TRBV2 to TRBJ1-1; no firm D call. Trimming stripped 8 bases from V and 6 bases from J, with 10 bases between. This CDR3 region has 11 residues. Germline values: CDR1 SNHLY, CDR2 FYNNEI. The CDR3, as DNA: TGTGCCAGCCGGAGGGTACCTGAAGCTTTCTTT. Its translation is CASRRVPEAFF.

The chain has TRBV7-7 and TRBJ2-4, with D tentatively TRBD2 (6 bases). Germline V gives CDR1 SSHAT, CDR2 FNYEAQ (reference sequence). The ends were cut back, 5 bases at V and 0 bases at J, with 17 bases in the middle. The CDR3 is 17 amino acids. CDR3 nucleotide sequence: TGTGCCAGCAGCCCCGGGACGGGAGACCTAGCCAAAAACATTCAGTACTTC. It specifies CASSPGTGDLAKNIQYF.

The genes are TRBV2 and TRBJ2-1, with D perhaps matching TRBD1 (5 bases). Per the germline V gene, CDR1 is SNHLY and CDR2 is FYNNEI. CDR3 length: 17 amino acids. The V end lost 3 bases, the J end lost 4 bases, and 19 bases lay between the germline ends. Written as DNA, the CDR3 is TGTGCCAGCAGTGACGGAACAGGACCACCAGCATACAATGAGCAGTTCTTC. Its protein is CASSDGTGPPAYNEQFF.

This chain connects TRBV29-1 to TRBJ2-1; no clear D gene. The CDR3 runs 11 residues. Trimming removed 3 bases at V and 6 bases at J, with 6 bases between. Germline V lookup: CDR1 SQVTM, CDR2 ANQGSEA. CDR3: CSVEILNEQFF. The CDR3 DNA reads as TGCAGCGTTGAGATTCTCAATGAGCAGTTCTTC.

The V and J genes are TRBV7-9 and TRBJ2-7; D is perhaps TRBD1 or TRBD2 (6 bases each). This CDR3 region has 15 residues. V was shortened by 5 bases and J by 0 bases, with 14 bases between the two germline ends. Germline CDR1 SEHNR, CDR2 FQNEAQ (reference sequence). The CDR3 DNA follows: TGTGCCAGCAGCCCCCCGTCGGGGGCCTCCTACGAGCAGTACTTC. Translated: CASSPPSGASYEQYF.

V usage is TRBV19 and J usage is TRBJ2-1, with 10 bases fitting TRBD1. This CDR3 comprises 16 residues. The trim removed 5 bases at V and 4 bases at J, leaving 8 bases unmatched. Germline-derived CDR1 and CDR2 are LNHDA and SQIVND (reference sequence). The CDR3 DNA is TGTGCCAGTAGTTTGAATCCGGGACAGGGGTACAATGAGCAGTTCTTC. This sequence encodes CASSLNPGQGYNEQFF. Full variable domain (rest looked up from reference TRBV19 and TRBJ2-1): DGGITQSPKYLFRKEGQNVTLSCEQNLNHDAMYWYRQDPGQGLRLIYYSQIVNDFQKGDIAEGYSVSREKKESFPLTVTSAQKNPTAFYLCASSLNPGQGYNEQFFGPGTRLTVL.

This rearrangement joins TRBV6-1 to TRBJ2-7; TRBD2 matches 7 bases. V gave up 0 bases and J gave up 3 bases; unmatched junction bases: 5. Germline lookup yields CDR1 MNHNS and CDR2 SASEGT. This CDR3 region has 15 residues. The CDR3 loop is CASSEAWGEGYEQYF. CDR3 nucleotide sequence: TGTGCCAGCAGTGAAGCTTGGGGGGAGGGCTACGAGCAGTACTTC.

This clone was detected a few times. V gene TRBV27 combines with J gene TRBJ2-7; 12 bases map to TRBD1. Germline CDR1 reads MNHEY; CDR2 reads SMNVEV (reference sequence). CDR3 length: 15 residues. Germline trimming cut 4 bases from V and 5 bases from J; bases unmatched to any gene: 6. CDR3 DNA: TGTGCCAGCAGTTCCGGGACAGGGGGCCCCCACGAGCAGTACTTC. This encodes CASSSGTGGPHEQYF.

The V and J genes are TRBV14 and TRBJ2-6, with TRBD1 matching over 10 bases. Looked up from germline, CDR1 is SGHDN and CDR2 is FVKESK. Germline trimming cut 4 bases from V and 4 bases from J; bases unmatched to any gene: 10. CDR3 size: 18 residues. For the CDR3, the DNA is TGTGCCAGCAGCCCTTTCGACAGGGGGCTTGCAGGGGCCAACGTCCTGACTTTC. Protein sequence: CASSPFDRGLAGANVLTF.